The clone carrying this TCR beta chain was observed a handful of times. No conserved phenylalanine or tryptophan ends this CDR3, so it is likely a read error. This sample is part of a study of CD8+CD57+ T cells in acquired aplastic anemia. Background on the study: Sorted CD4+ and CD8+ cells gave an average of 3.2 ug of DNA.

Germline CDR1 reads PRHDT; CDR2 reads FYEKMQ (reference sequence). Trimming took off 5 bases at V and 5 bases at J, with 13 bases between the two ends. The CDR3 contains 14 residues. Genomic DNA, serving as template, underwent TCR beta VDJ and CDR3 profiling. Using its own MiXCR run on the reads, TCRdb lists one record per CDR3 protein. The sample carries around 250,000 distinct CDR3 sequences, 50% to 70% recorded once. The receptor was isolated from a human donor with severe aplastic anemia or a healthy control (not recorded which). This chain links TRBV13 with TRBJ2-1; the D gene is possibly TRBD2 (5 bases). What was sequenced was sorted CD4+, CD8+, or CD8+CD57+ T cells (not recorded which) from PBMCs. The CDR3 bases are TGTGCCAGCAGCAACATCCGGGGTAACAATGAGCAGTTCCTC. Protein product: CASSNIRGNNEQFL.